The rows below give T cell receptor beta chains drawn from one sample of a study of blood T cell repertoires in COVID-19. Assay: immunoSEQ multiplex PCR; the TCRdb copy retains only in-frame clones and omits some. This sample has 200,000 to 250,000 clones, with about 83% found just once. Sequencing was carried out using PBMCs or T cells enriched from blood (not recorded which). These receptor sequences come from a woman between 50 and 59 years old who had recovered from COVID-19. CDR3s include the opening cysteine and the closing phenylalanine or tryptophan. Fields, in order: D gene, clone size, V gene, J gene, CDR3 DNA, CDR3 protein. D genes are given only for firm matches. Rows may omit the clone size; those that give it use once, few, many or a size class.

d_call: TRBD2
clone_size: .
v_call: TRBV6-5
j_call: TRBJ2-2
cdr3_nt: TGTGCCAGCAGTTCCCTAGCGGGAGCGAAAACCGGGGAGCTGTTTTTT
cdr3_aa: CASSSLAGAKTGELFF

d_call: TRBD2
clone_size: many
v_call: TRBV29-1
j_call: TRBJ2-5
cdr3_nt: TGCAGCGTTAGCCCTAGCGGGAGTACAGAGACCCAGTACTTC
cdr3_aa: CSVSPSGSTETQYF

d_call: .
clone_size: .
v_call: TRBV19
j_call: TRBJ1-1
cdr3_nt: TGTGCCAGTAGTATTGGAGCAGGGATGAACACTGAAGCTTTCTTT
cdr3_aa: CASSIGAGMNTEAFF

d_call: TRBD2
clone_size: .
v_call: TRBV6-2/TRBV6-3
j_call: TRBJ2-7
cdr3_nt: TGTGCCAGCAGTTGGGGGGGGACCTACTACGAGCAGTACTTC
cdr3_aa: CASSWGGTYYEQYF

d_call: TRBD1
clone_size: .
v_call: TRBV7-2
j_call: TRBJ2-1
cdr3_nt: TGTGCCAGCAGCACCGACAGGGGGTCCTACAATGAGCAGTTCTTC
cdr3_aa: CASSTDRGSYNEQFF

d_call: .
clone_size: .
v_call: TRBV7-8
j_call: TRBJ1-2
cdr3_nt: TGTGCCAGCAGCTTAGGAAGGGCACAGGGAATCTATGGCTACACCTTC
cdr3_aa: CASSLGRAQGIYGYTF

d_call: .
clone_size: .
v_call: TRBV24-1
j_call: TRBJ2-2
cdr3_nt: TGTGCCACCAGTGATCACTCAACCGGGGAGCTGTTTTTT
cdr3_aa: CATSDHSTGELFF

d_call: .
clone_size: .
v_call: TRBV6-5
j_call: TRBJ2-1
cdr3_nt: TGTGCCAGCAGTTACTCGGGCCACAACAATGAGCAGTTCTTC
cdr3_aa: CASSYSGHNNEQFF

d_call: TRBD1
clone_size: .
v_call: TRBV7-9
j_call: TRBJ2-7
cdr3_nt: TGTGCCAGCAGCTGGGACAGATACGAGCAGTACTTC
cdr3_aa: CASSWDRYEQYF

d_call: .
clone_size: .
v_call: TRBV9
j_call: TRBJ1-2
cdr3_nt: TGTGCCAGCAGCGCACGGGACACCGAAGTCAACTATGGCTACACCTTC
cdr3_aa: CASSARDTEVNYGYTF

d_call: TRBD1
clone_size: once
v_call: TRBV6-2/TRBV6-3
j_call: TRBJ1-6
cdr3_nt: TGTGCCAGCAGTTACTCTGGTCGCGGACAGGGGGCTCGAAATTCACCCCTCCACTTT
cdr3_aa: CASSYSGRGQGARNSPLHF

d_call: .
clone_size: .
v_call: TRBV4-3
j_call: TRBJ1-5
cdr3_nt: TGCGCCAGCAGCCAAGATCGGAGCTCGGCCCAGCATTTT
cdr3_aa: CASSQDRSSAQHF

d_call: .
clone_size: .
v_call: TRBV19
j_call: TRBJ2-2
cdr3_nt: TGTGCCAGTAGTACAGATAGCGGATTAAACACCGGGGAGCTGTTTTTT
cdr3_aa: CASSTDSGLNTGELFF

d_call: .
clone_size: .
v_call: TRBV6-5
j_call: TRBJ1-2
cdr3_nt: TGTGCCAGCAGCCACGACAGGAGCTACTATGGCTACACCTTC
cdr3_aa: CASSHDRSYYGYTF

d_call: TRBD1
clone_size: .
v_call: TRBV30
j_call: TRBJ1-5
cdr3_nt: TGTGCCTGGAGGGCGGACAGGATTAGCAATCAGCCCCAGCATTTT
cdr3_aa: CAWRADRISNQPQHF

d_call: .
clone_size: few
v_call: TRBV2
j_call: TRBJ1-6
cdr3_nt: TGTGCCAGCAGGACCACAGGGCTGGACAATTCACCCCTCCACTTT
cdr3_aa: CASRTTGLDNSPLHF

d_call: .
clone_size: once
v_call: TRBV9
j_call: TRBJ2-7
cdr3_nt: TGTGCCAGCAGCGCGGGAGCAGGAGCCTACGAGCAGTACTTC
cdr3_aa: CASSAGAGAYEQYF

d_call: .
clone_size: few
v_call: TRBV4-2
j_call: TRBJ2-2
cdr3_nt: TGTGCCAGCAGCCAATCGATACAGGCAAACACCGGGGAGCTGTTTTTT
cdr3_aa: CASSQSIQANTGELFF

d_call: TRBD1
clone_size: .
v_call: TRBV6-5
j_call: TRBJ1-6
cdr3_nt: TGTGCCAGCATGATGGACAGGTCCTATAATTCACCCCTCCACTTT
cdr3_aa: CASMMDRSYNSPLHF

d_call: TRBD2
clone_size: few
v_call: TRBV5-1
j_call: TRBJ2-2
cdr3_nt: TGCGCCAGCAGCTTGAATGTTGCGGGGGGATCGAACACCGGGGAGCTGTTTTTT
cdr3_aa: CASSLNVAGGSNTGELFF

d_call: .
clone_size: once
v_call: TRBV7-2
j_call: TRBJ1-1
cdr3_nt: TGTGCCAGCAGCCCTCCTCAGGGGTTCACTGAAGCTTTCTTT
cdr3_aa: CASSPPQGFTEAFF

d_call: .
clone_size: .
v_call: TRBV4-2
j_call: TRBJ1-4
cdr3_nt: TGTGCCAGCAGCCAAGATGACGCGGATGGCGAAAAACTGTTTTTT
cdr3_aa: CASSQDDADGEKLFF

d_call: TRBD2
clone_size: .
v_call: TRBV28
j_call: TRBJ2-1
cdr3_nt: TGTGCCAGCAGTTTACCACTAGCGGGAGTGAATGAGCAGTTCTTC
cdr3_aa: CASSLPLAGVNEQFF

d_call: .
clone_size: .
v_call: TRBV6-1
j_call: TRBJ1-5
cdr3_nt: TGTGCCAGCAGTGAAGCCTACCCCAATCAGCCCCAGCATTTT
cdr3_aa: CASSEAYPNQPQHF

d_call: TRBD1
clone_size: few
v_call: TRBV7-3
j_call: TRBJ1-2
cdr3_nt: TGTGCCAGCAGCTTGACAGGGGGCTCTAGCTATGGCTACACCTTC
cdr3_aa: CASSLTGGSSYGYTF

d_call: .
clone_size: .
v_call: TRBV4-3
j_call: TRBJ1-4
cdr3_nt: TGCGCCAGCAGCCAAGGGATGGGGGCTTGGACTAATGAAAAACTGTTTTTT
cdr3_aa: CASSQGMGAWTNEKLFF

d_call: .
clone_size: once
v_call: TRBV4-1
j_call: TRBJ1-2
cdr3_nt: TGCGCCAGCAGCCAAGATACGGGTGCAAGTGGCTACACCTTC
cdr3_aa: CASSQDTGASGYTF

d_call: TRBD1
clone_size: .
v_call: TRBV6-5
j_call: TRBJ1-4
cdr3_nt: TGTGCCAGCAGTCTCGGGACAGGGGCTGAAAAACTGTTTTTT
cdr3_aa: CASSLGTGAEKLFF

d_call: TRBD1
clone_size: .
v_call: TRBV7-3
j_call: TRBJ2-5
cdr3_nt: TGTGCCAGCAGCCGACAGGGGGGAGGAGAGACCCAGTACTTC
cdr3_aa: CASSRQGGGETQYF

d_call: TRBD1
clone_size: .
v_call: TRBV7-8
j_call: TRBJ2-7
cdr3_nt: TGTGCCAGCAGAAATGCCCGGACAGGGGGCGTATACGAGCAGTACTTC
cdr3_aa: CASRNARTGGVYEQYF

d_call: .
clone_size: .
v_call: TRBV4-3
j_call: TRBJ2-3
cdr3_nt: TGCGCCAGCAGCCAGGGGCGAAGCACAGATACGCAGTATTTT
cdr3_aa: CASSQGRSTDTQYF

d_call: TRBD1
clone_size: .
v_call: TRBV7-2
j_call: TRBJ1-1
cdr3_nt: TGTGCCAGCAGCAAACAGACAGGGATGAACACTGAAGCTTTCTTT
cdr3_aa: CASSKQTGMNTEAFF

d_call: TRBD2
clone_size: .
v_call: TRBV2
j_call: TRBJ2-1
cdr3_nt: TGTGCCAGAAGACCTAGCGGGGGGTCAGGTGAGCAGTTCTTC
cdr3_aa: CARRPSGGSGEQFF

d_call: TRBD1
clone_size: .
v_call: TRBV6-1
j_call: TRBJ1-1
cdr3_nt: TGTGCCAGCAGTGAAGCGCTTCGGGCTTCGGGACAGGGGGGAACTGAAGCTTTCTTT
cdr3_aa: CASSEALRASGQGGTEAFF

d_call: TRBD1
clone_size: .
v_call: TRBV5-5
j_call: TRBJ2-1
cdr3_nt: TGTGCCAGCAGTTCCCGGGACAGGGGCCTCGAGCAGTTCTTC
cdr3_aa: CASSSRDRGLEQFF

d_call: TRBD2
clone_size: .
v_call: TRBV7-3
j_call: TRBJ2-3
cdr3_nt: TGTGCCAGCAGCGCTCGGACTAGCGGGAGCACAGATACGCAGTATTTT
cdr3_aa: CASSARTSGSTDTQYF

d_call: TRBD1
clone_size: .
v_call: TRBV5-1
j_call: TRBJ2-5
cdr3_nt: TGCGCCAGCAGCCTGGGACAGGGGTACGAGACCCAGTACTTC
cdr3_aa: CASSLGQGYETQYF

d_call: .
clone_size: .
v_call: TRBV19
j_call: TRBJ2-6
cdr3_nt: TGTGCCAGTCGCTCGACGGGATCCCCCTCTGGGGCCAACGTCCTGACTTTC
cdr3_aa: CASRSTGSPSGANVLTF

d_call: TRBD2
clone_size: .
v_call: TRBV28
j_call: TRBJ2-2
cdr3_nt: TGTGCCAGCAGTTCGGACGGGAGGGGCACCGGGGAGCTGTTTTTT
cdr3_aa: CASSSDGRGTGELFF

d_call: TRBD2
clone_size: few
v_call: TRBV6-2/TRBV6-3
j_call: TRBJ2-1
cdr3_nt: TGTGCCAGCAGTTACTCGGCTAGCGGGAGGACTAGCTCCTACAATGAGCAGTTCTTC
cdr3_aa: CASSYSASGRTSSYNEQFF

d_call: .
clone_size: .
v_call: TRBV12-3/TRBV12-4
j_call: TRBJ2-7
cdr3_nt: TGTGCCAGCAGCCGTCACCAGGGGCTCGAGCAGTACTTC
cdr3_aa: CASSRHQGLEQYF

d_call: .
clone_size: few
v_call: TRBV5-5
j_call: TRBJ2-4
cdr3_nt: TGTGCCAGCAGCTTGGGGACAAGCCTACTAGCCAAAAACATTCAGTACTTC
cdr3_aa: CASSLGTSLLAKNIQYF

d_call: .
clone_size: .
v_call: TRBV7-9
j_call: TRBJ1-2
cdr3_nt: TGTGCCAGCAGCTCTAACCCGGGACACATTAACTATGGCTACACCTTC
cdr3_aa: CASSSNPGHINYGYTF

d_call: .
clone_size: .
v_call: TRBV7-9
j_call: TRBJ1-1
cdr3_nt: TGTGCCAGCAGCGCCCTACAGGGAATGAACACTGAAGCTTTCTTT
cdr3_aa: CASSALQGMNTEAFF

d_call: TRBD1
clone_size: .
v_call: TRBV6-5
j_call: TRBJ1-1
cdr3_nt: TGTGCCAGCTACAGGGGGATGAACACTGAAGCTTTCTTT
cdr3_aa: CASYRGMNTEAFF

d_call: .
clone_size: .
v_call: TRBV3-1/TRBV3-2
j_call: TRBJ1-2
cdr3_nt: TGTGCCAGCAGCCAAGGCTCCGGGACTCTACCAGGCGGCTACACCTTC
cdr3_aa: CASSQGSGTLPGGYTF

d_call: .
clone_size: .
v_call: TRBV4-3
j_call: TRBJ1-5
cdr3_nt: TGCGCCAGCAGCCGAGACCGGGGGTATCAGCCCCAGCATTTT
cdr3_aa: CASSRDRGYQPQHF

d_call: .
clone_size: .
v_call: TRBV9
j_call: TRBJ1-1
cdr3_nt: TGTGCCAGCAGCGACATGGGACTGGGATATCACACTGAAGCTTTCTTT
cdr3_aa: CASSDMGLGYHTEAFF

d_call: TRBD1
clone_size: .
v_call: TRBV9
j_call: TRBJ1-2
cdr3_nt: TGTGCCAGCAGGGACAGGGCAGGCTACACCTTC
cdr3_aa: CASRDRAGYTF

d_call: TRBD2
clone_size: .
v_call: TRBV7-2
j_call: TRBJ2-3
cdr3_nt: TGTGCCAGCAGCTGGTGGCTAGCGGGGGTAGGTCGGGACACAGATACGCAGTATTTT
cdr3_aa: CASSWWLAGVGRDTDTQYF